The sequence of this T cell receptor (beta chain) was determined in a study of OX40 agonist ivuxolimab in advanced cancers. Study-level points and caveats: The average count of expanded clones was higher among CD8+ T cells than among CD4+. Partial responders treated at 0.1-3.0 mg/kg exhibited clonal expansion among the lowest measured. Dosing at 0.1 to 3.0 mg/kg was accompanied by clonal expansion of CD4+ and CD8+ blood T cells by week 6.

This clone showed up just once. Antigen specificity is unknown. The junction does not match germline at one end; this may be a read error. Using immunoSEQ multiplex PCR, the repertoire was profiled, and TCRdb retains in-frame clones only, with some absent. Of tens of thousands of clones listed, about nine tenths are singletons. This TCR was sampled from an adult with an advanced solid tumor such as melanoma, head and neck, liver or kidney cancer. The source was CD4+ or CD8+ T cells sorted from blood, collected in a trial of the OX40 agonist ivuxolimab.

The CDR3 bases are TGTGCTAGCAGCTTTAGACCCGATGCCACAGATACGCAGTATTTT. Its translation: CASSFRPDATDTQYF. This rearrangement joins TRBV7-7 to TRBJ2-3; D is uncertain. Germline V gene lookup returns CDR1 SSHAT and CDR2 FNYEAQ (reference sequence). This CDR3 comprises 15 residues.